This TCR beta chain was identified in a study of T cell responses to AZD1222 COVID-19 vaccine. Sequencing used immunoSEQ multiplex PCR; TCRdb keeps in-frame clones, though not all of them. The table records around 47,000 clones, about four fifths of them present only once. This material consisted of peripheral blood, taken 28 days after the second dose of the MenACWY control vaccine. This receptor was identified in an adult who received the MenACWY meningococcal vaccine as a control.

Written as DNA, the CDR3 is TGTGCCAGCAGCGTTGGGACAGGGCCTTTCTCTGGAAACACCATATATTTT. Its protein product is CASSVGTGPFSGNTIYF. V is TRBV4-2 and J is TRBJ1-3, with 9 bases fitting TRBD1. The CDR3 runs to 17 residues. Unmatched junction bases numbered 8, after V lost 5 bases and J lost 0 bases. Germline V CDR1 and CDR2: LGHNA, YNFKEQ.